Below are 27 T cell receptor beta chains sequenced from a single sample in a study of cytomegalovirus exposure and HLA in healthy donors. Method: immunoSEQ multiplex PCR; TCRdb's copy keeps in-frame clones and lacks some. The sample consists of tens of thousands of clones, roughly 94% of them appearing once. Sequenced material: PBMCs. The receptor set was obtained from a woman aged 18 to 35 in good health and CMV-seropositive.

The chain employs TRBV11-2 and TRBJ1-3; possibly TRBD1 for D (5 bases). There are 16 residues in the CDR3. The germline gives CDR1 SGHAT, CDR2 FQNNGV. Trimming removed 5 bases from V and 0 bases from J, with 14 bases in between. DNA for the CDR3: TGTGCCAGCAGCCATATTACAGGCAGCTCTGGAAACACCATATATTTT. Amino acids: CASSHITGSSGNTIYF.

V and J are TRBV7-2 and TRBJ2-7; 13 nucleotides match TRBD2. CDR3 length equals 14 residues. Germline assignment: CDR1 SGHTA and CDR2 FQGNSA. Trimming at V came to 5 bases and at J to 5 bases, leaving 3 bases not matched to a gene. As DNA, the CDR3 is TGTGCCAGCAGCGGGACTAGCGGGATCCACGAGCAGTACTTC. Translation gives CASSGTSGIHEQYF.

The chain couples TRBV5-1 to TRBJ2-1; 11 bases are a match to TRBD2. J lost 7 bases, V lost 0 bases, and 9 bases had no gene match. The CDR3 spans 17 residues. Germline V gene data show CDR1 as SGHRS and CDR2 as YFSETQ. The CDR3 reads CASSLGVAGGPSNEQFF. The DNA of the CDR3 is TGCGCCAGCAGCTTGGGTGTAGCGGGAGGGCCATCTAATGAGCAGTTCTTC.

The table lists this clone with a count of one. The chain combines TRBV5-6 with TRBJ2-7, with D possibly matching TRBD1 (6 bases). Germline V gene data show CDR1 as SGHDT and CDR2 as YYEEEE. V gave up 3 bases and J gave up 7 bases, with 14 bases separating them. This CDR3 contains 13 residues. DNA for the CDR3: TGTGCCAGCAGCTCGGACAGCCCGGGAGAGCAGTACTTC. Translating it yields CASSSDSPGEQYF.

J is TRBJ1-6 and V is TRBV7-9; perhaps TRBD1 as D (6 bases). V was trimmed by 4 bases and J by 10 bases, leaving 20 bases between them. The CDR3 consists of 16 residues. In germline, CDR1 is SEHNR, CDR2 FQNEAQ (reference sequence). CDR3 residues: CASSSDSTGLGSPLHF. CDR3 nucleotides: TGTGCCAGCAGCTCCGATTCGACAGGTTTGGGCTCACCCCTCCACTTT.

The gene calls are TRBV7-9 and TRBJ1-2; D may be TRBD1 (6 bases). This CDR3 contains 13 residues. V was clipped by 6 bases and J by 7 bases, with 15 bases between them. Germline V gene sequence: CDR1 SEHNR, CDR2 FQNEAQ (reference sequence). CDR3 in DNA: TGTGCCAGCAGTAACAGGGTCAGTGGTGGCTACACCTTC. Encoded protein: CASSNRVSGGYTF.

The chain carries TRBV7-2 and TRBJ2-5; TRBD2 agrees at 7 bases. The J call is doubtful: the DNA matches TRBJ2-7 better. The V gene's germline CDR1 is SGHTA and CDR2 FQGNSA. This CDR3 has 14 amino acids. As DNA, the CDR3 is TGTGCCAGCAGCTTAGTGGGGGGGGTATACGAGCAGTACTTC. This encodes CASSLVGGVYEQYF.

This clone was seen only once. The chain links TRBV5-4 to TRBJ2-7; 11 bases align to TRBD2. The V gene's germline CDR1 is SGHNT and CDR2 YYREEE (reference sequence). This CDR3 has 16 amino acids. J lost 6 bases, V lost 0 bases, and 8 bases had no gene match. The CDR3 DNA is TGTGCCAGCAGCTTGGCTAGCGGGGGGCCCTACGTCGAGCAGTACTTC. The encoded protein is CASSLASGGPYVEQYF.

The chain joins TRBV19 to TRBJ1-2; the match to TRBD1 covers 8 bases. CDR1 and CDR2 from the germline V gene are LNHDA and SQIVND (reference sequence). There are 12 residues in the CDR3. With V trimmed by 10 bases and J by 8 bases, 9 bases remained unmatched. Here the CDR3 reads CATRQGLGGYTF. The CDR3, as DNA: TGTGCCACCCGACAGGGGTTGGGGGGCTACACCTTC.

The chain links TRBV6-5 to TRBJ1-2; maybe TRBD1 (5 bases). The CDR3 consists of 16 residues. V shed 2 bases and J shed 3 bases, with 16 bases lying between them. Germline-derived CDR1 and CDR2 are MNHEY and SVGAGI. The CDR3 here is CASSYGGGLRDYGYTF. DNA for the CDR3: TGTGCCAGCAGTTACGGCGGGGGACTTCGTGACTATGGCTACACCTTC.

This clone was seen once. This sequence joins TRBV10-1 and TRBJ1-1; TRBD1 is a possible D gene (5 bases). CDR3 length: 13 amino acids. The germline gives CDR1 WNHNN, CDR2 SYGVQD (reference sequence). Trimming took off 3 bases at V and 4 bases at J, with 9 bases between the two ends. The CDR3 coding sequence is TGCGCCAGCAGTGAAAGGGGTGGCACTGAAGCTTTCTTT. Its protein is CASSERGGTEAFF.

This rearrangement joins TRBV12-1 to TRBJ1-4; the table's D call, TRBD1, was not checked against the DNA. TRBV12-1 is a known pseudogene. CDR3 length equals 14 residues. In DNA, the CDR3 is TGTGCCAGCAGCCCCGGACAGGGGGCGAATAAACTGTTTTTT. It encodes CASSPGQGANKLFF.

The rearrangement uses TRBV14 and TRBJ1-1; D gene unclear. The V gene's germline CDR1 is SGHDN and CDR2 FVKESK. The CDR3 covers 14 residues. The V and J ends lost 0 bases and 11 bases respectively, with 16 bases between them. CDR3 in amino acids: CASSQDIGGGRAFF. DNA for the CDR3: TGTGCCAGCAGCCAAGATATTGGAGGAGGCCGGGCTTTCTTT. Complete variable domain (other parts from reference TRBV14 and TRBJ1-1): EAGVTQFPSHSVIEKGQTVTLRCDPISGHDNLYWYRRVMGKEIKFLLHFVKESKQDESGMPNNRFLAERTGGTYSTLKVQPAELEDSGVYFCASSQDIGGGRAFFGQGTRLTVV.

The CDR3: CASSRRQGRTEAFF. DNA of the CDR3: TGCGCCAGCAGCCGAAGACAGGGGCGGACTGAAGCTTTCTTT. This chain uses TRBV4-1 with TRBJ1-1, with TRBD1 matching over 8 bases. Germline loops: CDR1 MGHRA, CDR2 YSYEKL. The trim removed 4 bases at V and 5 bases at J, leaving 6 bases unmatched. The CDR3 is 14 amino acids.

This chain joins TRBV4-1 and TRBJ2-3, with 12 nucleotides matching TRBD2. Germline V gene sequence: CDR1 MGHRA, CDR2 YSYEKL. The CDR3 consists of 17 residues. Trimming at V came to 4 bases and at J to 4 bases, leaving 9 bases not matched to a gene. The DNA for the CDR3 is TGCGCCAGCAGCCTAACCGCACTAGCGGGGGGTCCAGATACGCAGTATTTT. Protein product: CASSLTALAGGPDTQYF.

The chain combines TRBV19 with TRBJ1-4, with 9 bases identical to TRBD1. This CDR3 has 13 amino acids. V gave up 4 bases and J gave up 8 bases; unmatched junction bases: 2. Looked up from germline, CDR1 is LNHDA and CDR2 is SQIVND (reference sequence). The CDR3 is CASSRDRDEKLFF. In DNA form, the CDR3 reads TGTGCCAGTAGTAGGGACAGGGACGAAAAACTGTTTTTT.

This clone was seen only a few times. The chain combines TRBV18 with TRBJ1-2; 7 nucleotides line up with TRBD1. The V and J ends lost 4 bases and 4 bases, in that order; junction bases with no gene match: 18. The CDR3 contains 18 residues. Germline lookup yields CDR1 KGHSH and CDR2 LQKENI. The CDR3 sequence: CASSLYTRDSDTIYGYTF. CDR3 nucleotide sequence: TGTGCCAGCTCACTTTATACGCGGGACAGCGATACGATCTATGGCTACACCTTC.

J is TRBJ2-7 and V is TRBV15; D possibly corresponds to TRBD2 (6 bases). This CDR3 is 12 amino acids long. V lost 5 bases to trimming and J lost 9 bases, with 14 bases between them. Germline CDR1 reads LNHNV; CDR2 reads YYDKDF (reference sequence). The CDR3 DNA sequence: TGTGCCACCAGCCCCCCGTATAGCGGGCAGTACTTC. This translates into CATSPPYSGQYF. Using reference TRBV15 and TRBJ2-7 for the parts outside the CDR3, the full variable domain is DAMVIQNPRYQVTQFGKPVTLSCSQTLNHNVMYWYQQKSSQAPKLLFHYYDKDFNNEADTPDNFQSRRPNTSFCFLDIRSPGLGDTAMYLCATSPPYSGQYFGPGTRLTVT.

This clone was counted a single time. The chain carries TRBV7-8 and TRBJ2-3; 13 nucleotides match TRBD2. The germline CDR1 and CDR2 sequences are SGHVS and FQNEAQ. V gave up 3 bases and J gave up 6 bases; unmatched junction bases: 9. CDR3 length equals 17 residues. DNA of the CDR3: TGTGCCAGCAGCTTCGGACTAGCGGGAGCCATAGTGGATACGCAGTATTTT. As protein: CASSFGLAGAIVDTQYF.

The chain recombines TRBV9 with TRBJ2-1; 10 bases line up with TRBD1. The J segment lost 7 bases and the V segment lost 3 bases, leaving 10 bases of the junction unmatched. CDR1 SGDLS and CDR2 YYNGEE come from the germline V gene. CDR3 length: 16 residues. The CDR3 nucleotides read TGTGCCAGCAGCGAGGGAGGGGGGACAGGGGTGAATGAGCAGTTCTTC. It translates to CASSEGGGTGVNEQFF.

A single count supports this clone. The rearrangement joins TRBV5-4 to TRBJ2-7; 7 positions match TRBD2. Germline CDR1 and CDR2: SGHNT and YYREEE (reference sequence). V gave up 5 bases and J gave up 6 bases; unmatched junction bases: 5. This CDR3 comprises 12 residues. CDR3 DNA sequence: TGTGCCAGCAGGGTCGGGGGGAGCGAGCAGTACTTC. This sequence encodes CASRVGGSEQYF.

This chain joins TRBV10-1 and TRBJ2-7, with 8 bases matching TRBD2. The ends lost 3 bases at V and 1 base at J; junction bases unmatched: 11. The germline gives CDR1 WNHNN, CDR2 SYGVQD (reference sequence). The CDR3 extends over 17 amino acids. Written as DNA, the CDR3 is TGCGCCAGCAGTGATTCTGCTGCTGGCGGGGGGTCCTACGAGCAGTACTTC. Translated, it gives CASSDSAAGGGSYEQYF.

The rearrangement links TRBV2 to TRBJ1-6; D is perhaps TRBD1 (6 bases). V lost 4 bases, J lost 5 bases, and 12 bases lay in between. CDR1 and CDR2 from the germline V gene are SNHLY and FYNNEI. This CDR3 has 15 amino acids. The CDR3 DNA is TGTGCCAGCAGTGTAGAGGGGGGGGATAATTCACCCCTCCACTTT. Its translation: CASSVEGGDNSPLHF.

V gene TRBV5-1 combines with J gene TRBJ2-1; the D is unclear. Looked up from germline, CDR1 is SGHRS and CDR2 is YFSETQ. There are 14 residues in the CDR3. V dropped 0 bases and J dropped 6 bases, with 10 bases sitting between them. The CDR3, as DNA: TGCGCCAGCAGCTTGGCCTGGGCAACCAATGAGCAGTTCTTC. This translates into CASSLAWATNEQFF.

The chain recombines TRBV30 with TRBJ2-1; 9 bases match TRBD1. CDR3 length: 12 amino acids. The trim removed 7 bases at V and 5 bases at J, leaving 3 bases unmatched. CDR1 and CDR2 from the germline V gene are GTSNPN and SVGIG (reference sequence). The CDR3 loop is CAFGTGNNEQFF. Written as DNA, the CDR3 is TGTGCCTTCGGGACAGGGAACAATGAGCAGTTCTTC. Together with reference TRBV30 and TRBJ2-1, the CDR3 gives the full variable domain: SQTIHQWPATLVQPVGSPLSLECTVEGTSNPNLYWYRQAAGRGLQLLFYSVGIGQISSEVPQNLSASRPQDRQFILSSKKLLLSDSGFYLCAFGTGNNEQFFGPGTRLTVL.

This clone was detected only once. Mismatch with germline at one junction end may stem from a read error. The CDR3 sequence: CAGSTTNEKLFF. Written as DNA, the CDR3 is TGCGCAGGCTCAACAACTAATGAAAAACTGTTTTTT. The chain joins TRBV2 to TRBJ1-4; D remains unclear. CDR1 and CDR2 from the germline V gene are SNHLY and FYNNEI. The CDR3 spans 12 residues.

The chain links TRBV11-3 to TRBJ2-7, with TRBD2 identical over 7 bases. Germline CDR1 reads SGHNT; CDR2 reads YENEEA. With V trimmed by 1 base and J by 0 bases, 3 bases remained unmatched. The CDR3 contains 15 residues. CDR3 sequence (DNA): TGTGCCAGCAGCTTAGTGGGGGGGTCCTCCTACGAGCAGTACTTC. It specifies CASSLVGGSSYEQYF.